This T cell receptor beta chain was identified during a study of T-cell reconstitution after alpha-beta-depleted transplantation in children. Study-level results: Once a year had passed after transplant, T-cell counts and diversity came mostly from newly produced T cells.

Unique molecular identifiers were built into the TCRbeta library. MiXCR, run by TCRdb on the PCR reads, gives a single entry per CDR3 protein. In the table there are approximately 120,000 distinct CDR3 sequences, 8.5% to 10% of which are singletons. Trimming pared 2 bases from V and 2 bases from J, leaving 7 bases between. CDR1 is MDHEN, CDR2 SYDVKM, per germline. The CDR3 sequence is 13 residues long. About this clonotype: Its antigen is still unknown.

This specimen was PBMCs, mostly from graft donor cells, taken 180 days after TCRalphabeta/CD19-depleted stem cell transplant. The sequence came from a girl under three years old who had a stem cell transplant for combined immunodeficiency, so the T cells may come from the graft donor. The rearrangement links TRBV28 to TRBJ2-7; D is undetermined. CDR3 in DNA: TGTGCCAGCAGTTTAAGGTATACCTACGAGCAGTACTTC. Protein sequence: CASSLRYTYEQYF.